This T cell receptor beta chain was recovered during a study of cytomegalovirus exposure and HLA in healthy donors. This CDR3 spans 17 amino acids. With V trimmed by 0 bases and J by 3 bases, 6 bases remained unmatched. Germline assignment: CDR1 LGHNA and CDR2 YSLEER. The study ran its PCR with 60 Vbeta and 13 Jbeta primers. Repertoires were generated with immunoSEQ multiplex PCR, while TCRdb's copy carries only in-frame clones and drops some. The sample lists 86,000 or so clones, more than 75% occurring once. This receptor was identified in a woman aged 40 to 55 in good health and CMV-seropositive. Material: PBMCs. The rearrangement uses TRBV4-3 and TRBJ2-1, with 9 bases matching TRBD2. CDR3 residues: CASSQDGQREVYNEQFF. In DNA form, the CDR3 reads TGCGCCAGCAGCCAAGATGGGCAGCGGGAGGTCTACAATGAGCAGTTCTTC.